These 24 T cell receptor beta chains were all obtained from the same sample, sequenced in a study of T cell repertoires in cytomegalovirus infection. TCRdb recomputed calls from the reads with MiXCR, one row per CDR3 protein. The sample includes 150,000 to 200,000 distinct CDR3 sequences, about 30% of them seen just once. Sequenced sample: PBMCs. The source is a human donor in good health (CMV status not recorded). Some clones in this sample may be carry-over from other donors' samples.

This clonotype was detected a few times. The rearrangement uses TRBV20-1 and TRBJ1-1; possibly TRBD1 for D (6 bases). This CDR3 is 14 amino acids long. Trimming cost V 1 base and J 1 base, with 10 bases left between them. CDR1 DFQATT and CDR2 SNEGSKA come from the germline V gene (reference sequence). CDR3 DNA sequence: TGCAGTGCTAGAGCCGGGGGCCAGAACACTGAAGCTTTCTTT. Translation: CSARAGGQNTEAFF.

This chain connects TRBV19 to TRBJ2-7; tentatively, D is TRBD1 (6 bases). The V gene's germline CDR1 is LNHDA and CDR2 SQIVND (reference sequence). V lost 7 bases, J lost 5 bases, and 18 bases lay in between. There are 14 residues in the CDR3. The CDR3 DNA reads as TGTGCCAGTACCCAATTCCAGGGGTCCAACGAGCAGTACTTC. Translating gives CASTQFQGSNEQYF.

This chain uses TRBV4-1 with TRBJ2-1, with D perhaps matching TRBD2 (5 bases). Trimming pared 3 bases from V and 0 bases from J, leaving 12 bases between. Germline-derived CDR1 and CDR2 are MGHRA and YSYEKL. CDR3 length equals 16 residues. In nucleotides, the CDR3 is TGCGCCAGCAGCCATACAGTCGGAGGCTCCTACAATGAGCAGTTCTTC. This encodes CASSHTVGGSYNEQFF.

This clonotype was found many times. The CDR3 nucleotides read TGTGCCAGCAGCGCGACCATACAAGGAACAGATACGCAGTATTTT. It encodes CASSATIQGTDTQYF. V usage is TRBV7-8 and J usage is TRBJ2-3; no firm D call. The CDR3 spans 15 residues. Germline V gives CDR1 SGHVS, CDR2 FQNEAQ. V lost 5 bases and J lost 3, with 15 bases in between.

V and J are TRBV28 and TRBJ2-7, with D possibly matching TRBD2 (5 bases). Germline lookup yields CDR1 MDHEN and CDR2 SYDVKM. Deletions cut 6 bases from V and 6 bases from J, with 21 bases between. The CDR3 spans 15 residues. The CDR3 protein is CASSLAVRGKSEQYF. In DNA form, the CDR3 reads TGTGCCAGCAGCTTAGCAGTTAGAGGGAAATCCGAGCAGTACTTC.

V gene TRBV6-5 combines with J gene TRBJ1-6; maybe TRBD1 (5 bases). Germline CDR1 and CDR2: MNHEY and SVGAGI. Trimming pared 5 bases from V and 6 bases from J, leaving 17 bases between. The CDR3 has 16 amino acids. The CDR3 DNA reads TGTGCCAGCAGTCCTCTTCCAGGGCGCGGTAATTCACCCCTCCACTTT. As protein: CASSPLPGRGNSPLHF.

The chain carries TRBV20-1 and TRBJ2-5; D is possibly TRBD2 (7 bases). CDR1 is DFQATT and CDR2 is SNEGSKA in the germline V gene (reference sequence). The CDR3 contains 11 residues. CDR3 DNA sequence: TGCATGGGGGGGCATCAAGAGACCCAGTACTTC. Its translation: CMGGHQETQYF.

The gene calls are TRBV7-2 and TRBJ1-2; 8 bases are shared with TRBD1. The CDR3 has 15 amino acids. J was trimmed by 3 bases and V by 0 bases; bases with no gene match: 3. CDR1 and CDR2 (germline): SGHTA, FQGNSA. The CDR3 sequence: CASSLAETGDYGYTF. The CDR3 DNA follows: TGTGCCAGCAGCTTAGCCGAGACAGGGGACTATGGCTACACCTTC.

Only a few counts were recorded for this clonotype. The chain couples TRBV7-6 to TRBJ2-7, with D possibly TRBD2 on 6 matching bases. Deletions cut 5 bases from V and 9 bases from J, with 17 bases between. The CDR3 extends over 13 amino acids. Germline V gives CDR1 SGHVS, CDR2 FNYEAQ. The CDR3 nucleotides read TGTGCCAGCAGCCCCACGGCGGGAAGCGGGCAGTACTTC. Protein sequence: CASSPTAGSGQYF.

This clonotype was recorded a few times. The V gene is TRBV12-3 or TRBV12-4, the J gene TRBJ1-1; 7 bases line up with TRBD1. This CDR3 is 16 amino acids long. V trimming: 7 bases; J trimming: 1 base; junction bases outside the gene matches: 12. For the CDR3, the DNA is TGTGCCAGCACTAAACAGGGGATTAGTCGGAACACTGAAGCTTTCTTT. Residues: CASTKQGISRNTEAFF.

There are many counts of this clonotype. The chain employs TRBV7-2 and TRBJ1-5; weak D call: TRBD1 (5 bases). Germline-derived CDR1 and CDR2 are SGHTA and FQGNSA. This CDR3 has 14 amino acids. V was trimmed by 4 bases and J by 5 bases, leaving 12 bases between them. The CDR3 nucleotides are TGTGCCAGCAGCTCCGGGGCGATAGATCAGCCCCAGCATTTT. It codes for CASSSGAIDQPQHF.

This clonotype was detected ten times or more. J is TRBJ2-5 and V is TRBV27; 11 bases fit TRBD2. Trimming cost V 7 bases and J 4 bases; bases outside gene matches: 5. The V gene's germline CDR1 is MNHEY and CDR2 SMNVEV (reference sequence). The CDR3 is made up of 14 amino acids. CDR3 DNA sequence: TGTGCCAGCAAACTAGCGGGGGAGGGAGAGACCCAGTACTTC. Translation gives CASKLAGEGETQYF.

As concerns this clonotype: Just one base apart from a much larger clone, this may be a read error. V usage is TRBV7-9 and J usage is TRBJ1-1, with unresolved D. V was cut by 2 bases and J by 4 bases, with 5 bases left in between. The CDR3 length is 12 residues. Germline assignment: CDR1 SEHNR and CDR2 FQNEAQ (reference sequence). This CDR3 reads CASSLLVTEAFF. The CDR3 DNA is TGTGCCAGCAGCTTATTGGTCACTGAAGCTTTCTTT. The full variable domain, in which reference TRBV7-9 and TRBJ1-1 provide the parts outside the CDR3, is DTGVSQNPRHKITKRGQNVTFRCDPISEHNRLYWYRQTLGQGPEFLTYFQNEAQLEKSRLLSDRFSAERPKGSFSTLEIQRTEQGDSAMYLCASSLLVTEAFFGQGTRLTVV.

This clonotype was seen a few times. The chain recombines TRBV7-2 with TRBJ1-2; weak D call: TRBD1 (5 bases). From germline, CDR1 is SGHTA and CDR2 FQGNSA. The CDR3 consists of 15 residues. The V and J ends lost 1 base and 5 bases respectively, with 14 bases between them. The DNA of the CDR3 is TGTGCCAGCAGCTTAGGAGCAGGGATCTTTTATGGCTACACCTTC. Protein product: CASSLGAGIFYGYTF.

This chain connects TRBV7-9 to TRBJ2-3, with TRBD2 identical over 7 bases. Germline lookup yields CDR1 SEHNR and CDR2 FQNEAQ (reference sequence). The V and J ends lost 1 base and 4 bases, in that order; junction bases with no gene match: 5. CDR3 length equals 15 residues. The chain's CDR3 is CASSLEMGGPDTQYF. In nucleotides, the CDR3 is TGTGCCAGCAGCTTAGAGATGGGAGGGCCAGATACGCAGTATTTT.

The chain carries TRBV7-9 and TRBJ1-2, with no clear D. From germline, CDR1 is SEHNR and CDR2 FQNEAQ (reference sequence). The germline V and J ends were trimmed by 5 bases and 6 bases, with 16 bases remaining between them. CDR3 size: 14 residues. The CDR3 nucleotides are TGTGCCAGCAGCCCTAGTGCCCGCCCGGATGGCTACACCTTC. This codes for CASSPSARPDGYTF.

V gene TRBV6-6 combines with J gene TRBJ1-5; D uncertain. CDR3 size: 14 residues. Trimming cost V 5 bases and J 6 bases, with 14 bases left between them. Germline CDR1 MNHNY, CDR2 SVGAGI (reference sequence). CDR3 nucleotide sequence: TGTGCCAGCAGTGGATCCGGCGGGTTTCAGCCCCAGCATTTT. Translated: CASSGSGGFQPQHF.

At least ten counts were recorded for this clonotype. The chain employs TRBV7-2 and TRBJ1-2; 10 bases agree with TRBD1. The V gene end was trimmed by 0 bases and the J gene end by 4 bases; junction bases not matched to a gene: 2. The CDR3 runs 15 residues. Germline V gene sequence: CDR1 SGHTA, CDR2 FQGNSA. The CDR3 loop is CASSLATGGSYGYTF. In DNA, the CDR3 is TGTGCCAGCAGCTTAGCGACAGGGGGCTCCTATGGCTACACCTTC.

This clonotype was counted only a few times. The chain links TRBV4-1 to TRBJ1-5; a possible D gene is TRBD1 (5 bases). Germline assignment: CDR1 MGHRA and CDR2 YSYEKL. The germline V and J ends were trimmed by 0 bases and 2 bases, with 14 bases remaining between them. This CDR3 spans 17 amino acids. The chain's CDR3 is CASSQDRATARNQPQHF. The CDR3 DNA sequence: TGCGCCAGCAGCCAAGATAGAGCGACAGCCCGCAATCAGCCCCAGCATTTT.

This rearrangement joins TRBV7-2 to TRBJ2-2; 9 nucleotides align to TRBD1. The germline V gene encodes CDR1 SGHTA and CDR2 FQGNSA. The CDR3 is 15 amino acids. The J segment lost 6 bases and the V segment lost 3 bases, leaving 5 bases of the junction unmatched. The CDR3 protein is CASSFPQGAAGELFF. The CDR3 nucleotides read TGTGCCAGCAGCTTCCCACAGGGGGCTGCCGGGGAGCTGTTTTTT. Supplemented by reference TRBV7-2 and TRBJ2-2, the full variable domain reads GAGVSQSPSNKVTEKGKDVELRCDPISGHTALYWYRQSLGQGLEFLIYFQGNSAPDKSGLPSDRFSAERTGGSVSTLTIQRTQQEDSAVYLCASSFPQGAAGELFFGEGSRLTVL.

This clonotype was detected only a few times. The rearrangement links TRBV4-1 to TRBJ2-3; no clear D. The germline V and J ends were trimmed by 4 bases and 0 bases, with 8 bases remaining between them. Per germline, CDR1 MGHRA and CDR2 YSYEKL. This CDR3 has 14 amino acids. The CDR3 protein is CASSPTVSTDTQYF. Written as DNA, the CDR3 is TGCGCCAGCAGCCCCACAGTAAGCACAGATACGCAGTATTTT.

The chain employs TRBV6-2 or TRBV6-3 and TRBJ2-3; 11 bases align to TRBD2. The junction had 5 bases not matched to a gene; V was cut back by 4 bases and J by 5 bases. There are 15 residues in the CDR3. Looked up from germline, CDR1 is MNHEY and CDR2 is SVGEGT. CDR3 amino acids: CASSFSGGAGDTQYF. CDR3 in DNA: TGTGCCAGCAGTTTTAGCGGGGGGGCGGGAGATACGCAGTATTTT.

This clonotype has at least ten counts. This chain links TRBV11-2 with TRBJ2-7; D gene unclear. Trimming took 7 bases from V and 2 from J, leaving 21 bases between them. The CDR3 consists of 16 residues. Looked up from germline, CDR1 is SGHAT and CDR2 is FQNNGV. The CDR3 reads CASTPLSTIAPYEQYF. The CDR3 nucleotides are TGTGCCAGCACCCCCTTGTCGACCATCGCCCCCTACGAGCAGTACTTC.

Points on this clonotype: Being one base from a much bigger clone, this may be a read error. This sequence joins TRBV3-1 and TRBJ2-7; D not resolved. This CDR3 contains 11 residues. From germline, CDR1 is LGHDT and CDR2 YNNKEL (reference sequence). The CDR3: CASSRNDEHYF. In DNA form, the CDR3 reads TGTGCCAGCAGTCGTAATGACGAGCATTACTTC.